A single T cell receptor (beta chain) is shown here with its context. What it recognizes is unknown. This sample is drawn from a study of Ad26.COV2.S vaccination and SARS-CoV-2 variants. Study-wide results and caveats: The placebo group had lower spike-specific TCR breadth than the vaccine recipients did.

Here immunoSEQ multiplex PCR was the method, and the copy in TCRdb shows in-frame clones only, minus some. The sample records some 350,000 clones, 92% being singletons. The V gene's germline CDR1 is SGHDN and CDR2 FVKESK. Trimming pared 2 bases from V and 1 base from J, leaving 8 bases between. This CDR3 is built from 14 residues. This specimen consisted of peripheral blood, obtained after recovery from COVID-19. The TCR originated in a human donor who had recovered from COVID-19. The chain combines TRBV14 with TRBJ1-1; D is uncertain. The CDR3 loop reads CASSQKQKNTEAFF. CDR3 nucleotides: TGTGCCAGCAGCCAAAAACAGAAGAACACTGAAGCTTTCTTT.